This T cell receptor (beta chain) was sequenced for a study of blood T cell repertoires in COVID-19. Study-level information: Samples of COVID-19 (acute and convalescent) were obtained from the United States, Italy and Spain. Nucleic acid was either cDNA or gDNA, and it came from T cells, B-cell-depleted T cells, or PBMCs.

Recovered participants had two consecutive negative NP/OP PCR tests, healthcare professional clearance, or symptom resolution. V was pared by 5 bases and J by 3 bases, with 5 bases between. The germline CDR1 and CDR2 sequences are SGHVS and FQNEAQ. This CDR3 is built from 12 residues. In the original analysis: Reference gene primers were amplified, and this amplification served to estimate nucleated cell counts. TCRdb's copy holds only in-frame clones and misses some; the assay was immunoSEQ multiplex PCR. The V and J calls and clone size were taken over from that table, and D and trimming were inferred from the DNA. The table records 150,000 or so clones, about four fifths of them present only once.

This clonotype was obtained from a man in his forties or fifties who had recovered from COVID-19. Sequences were obtained from PBMCs or T cells enriched from blood (not recorded which). The V call is TRBV7-8, the J call TRBJ1-5, with no clear D. CDR3 DNA sequence: TGTGCCAGCAGCCTATTCAATCAGCCCCAGCATTTT. Translation: CASSLFNQPQHF. The variable domain in full, completed from reference TRBV7-8 and TRBJ1-5, reads GAGVSQSPRYKVAKRGQDVALRCDPISGHVSLFWYQQALGQGPEFLTYFQNEAQLDKSGLPSDRFFAERPEGSVSTLKIQRTQQEDSAVYLCASSLFNQPQHFGDGTRLSIL.